This T cell receptor beta chain emerged from a study of T-cell reconstitution after alpha-beta-depleted transplantation in children. Study-wide findings and caveats: The origin of high day-60 TCRbeta diversity in some patients lay in surviving recipient T cells and thymic progenitors. The study reportedly traced alpha-beta T cells about two months after transplant to several hundred expanded graft clones. A year had passed since transplant, and T-cell counts and diversity by then came mostly from newly produced T cells.

Unique molecular identifiers were incorporated into the prepared TCRbeta library. TCRdb analysed the PCR reads with MiXCR anew, one entry per CDR3 protein. The sample shows roughly 180,000 distinct CDR3 sequences, 11% of them seen only once. This clonotype was recorded many times. Its cognate antigen is unknown. The receptor was isolated from a boy aged 2 to 10 with acute myeloid leukemia, due to receive a stem cell transplant. The specimen comprised PBMCs, sampled before TCRalphabeta/CD19-depleted stem cell transplant.

The CDR3 region has the DNA TGTGCCACCCAAGGAAAGGGGTATACGCAGTATTTT. As protein: CATQGKGYTQYF. The chain recombines TRBV24-1 with TRBJ2-3, with a weak D call TRBD1 (5 bases). Trimming pared 9 bases from V and 7 bases from J, leaving 13 bases between. The CDR3 covers 12 residues. Germline-derived CDR1 and CDR2 are KGHDR and SFDVKD.